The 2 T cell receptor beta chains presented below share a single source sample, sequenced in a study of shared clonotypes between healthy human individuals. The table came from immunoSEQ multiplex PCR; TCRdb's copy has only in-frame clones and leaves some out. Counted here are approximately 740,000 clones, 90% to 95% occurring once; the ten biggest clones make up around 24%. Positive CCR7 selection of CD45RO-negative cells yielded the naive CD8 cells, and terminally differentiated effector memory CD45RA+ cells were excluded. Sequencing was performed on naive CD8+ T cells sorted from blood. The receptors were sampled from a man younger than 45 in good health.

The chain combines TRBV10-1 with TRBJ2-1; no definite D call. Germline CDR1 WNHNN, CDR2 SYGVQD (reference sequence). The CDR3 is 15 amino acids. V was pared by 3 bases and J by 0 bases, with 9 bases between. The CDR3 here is CASSDTSFSYNEQFF. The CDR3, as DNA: TGCGCCAGCAGTGATACCAGTTTCTCCTACAATGAGCAGTTCTTC.

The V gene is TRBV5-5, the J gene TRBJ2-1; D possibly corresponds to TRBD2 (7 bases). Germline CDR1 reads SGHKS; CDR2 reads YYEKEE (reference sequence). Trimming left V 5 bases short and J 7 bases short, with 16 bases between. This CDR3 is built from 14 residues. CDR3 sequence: CASRIVGGLNEQFF. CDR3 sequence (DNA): TGTGCCAGCAGAATAGTGGGGGGGCTGAATGAGCAGTTCTTC.